This paragraph covers one T cell receptor (beta chain) sequence. The data belong to a study of T-cell reconstitution after alpha-beta-depleted transplantation in children. The V and J ends lost 0 bases and 4 bases respectively, with 9 bases between them. In germline, CDR1 is MNHEY, CDR2 SVGAGI. The CDR3 is 15 residues long. Library preparation (for TCRbeta) was performed with unique molecular identifiers. One entry per CDR3 protein, called by TCRdb with MiXCR from the PCR reads. The sample gives over 100,000 distinct CDR3 sequences, 4.5% to 7.5% of which show up once; 6% to 7% is in the top ten. J is TRBJ2-2 and V is TRBV6-5, with D possibly TRBD2 on 5 matching bases. This clonotype was obtained from a female patient under 10 years old who had a stem cell transplant for Fanconi anemia, so the T cells may come from the graft donor. The specimen comprised PBMCs, mostly from graft donor cells, sampled 60 days after TCRalphabeta/CD19-depleted stem cell transplant. CDR3 sequence (DNA): TGTGCCAGCAGTTACTCCCTAGCAGGCACCGGGGAGCTGTTTTTT. Amino acids: CASSYSLAGTGELFF.